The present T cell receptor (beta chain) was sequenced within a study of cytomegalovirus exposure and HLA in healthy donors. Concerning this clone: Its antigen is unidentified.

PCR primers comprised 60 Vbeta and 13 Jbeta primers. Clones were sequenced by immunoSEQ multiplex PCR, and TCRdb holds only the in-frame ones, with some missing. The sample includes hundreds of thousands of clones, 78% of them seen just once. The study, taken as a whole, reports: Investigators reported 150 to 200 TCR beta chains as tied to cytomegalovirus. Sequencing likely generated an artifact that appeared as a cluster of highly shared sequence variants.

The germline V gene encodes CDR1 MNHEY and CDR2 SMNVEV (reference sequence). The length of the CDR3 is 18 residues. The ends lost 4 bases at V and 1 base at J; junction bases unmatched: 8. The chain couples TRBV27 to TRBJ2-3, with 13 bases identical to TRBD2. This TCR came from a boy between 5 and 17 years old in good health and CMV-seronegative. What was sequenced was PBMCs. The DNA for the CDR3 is TGTGCCAGCAGTTATGGACTAGCGGGAGCCGCGGGCACAGATACGCAGTATTTT. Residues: CASSYGLAGAAGTDTQYF.